The 23 T cell receptor beta chains reported below all come from one sample, sequenced in a study of CD8+CD57+ T cells in acquired aplastic anemia. Whoever was chosen for sequencing had shown CD8+CD57+ cell expansion by flow cytometry. According to the study, genomic DNA was the template for TCR beta VDJ and CDR3 profiling. TCRdb called the reads again in MiXCR, with one record for every CDR3 protein. In the table there are 180,000 or so distinct CDR3 sequences, around 48% of which are singletons. The sample was sorted CD4+, CD8+, or CD8+CD57+ T cells (not recorded which) from PBMCs. Every receptor here comes from a human donor with aplastic anemia.

This clonotype occurred many times. The CDR3 reads CSVERTRSSGGVETQYF. The CDR3 DNA follows: TGCAGCGTTGAAAGGACGAGATCGAGCGGGGGAGTGGAGACCCAGTACTTC. V is TRBV29-1 and J is TRBJ2-5; 8 bases line up with TRBD2. CDR3 size: 17 residues. Trimming removed 2 bases from V and 5 bases from J; junction bases left unmatched: 16. CDR1 SQVTM and CDR2 ANQGSEA come from the germline V gene.

The chain is built from TRBV10-3 and TRBJ2-3; either TRBD1 or TRBD2 may fit D (6 bases each). V gave up 10 bases and J gave up 6 bases, with 23 bases separating them. The CDR3 is 15 amino acids. Looked up from germline, CDR1 is ENHRY and CDR2 is SYGVKD. The CDR3 loop reads CATTGGQQAEDTQYF. The DNA of the CDR3 is TGTGCCACCACCGGGGGACAACAGGCGGAGGATACGCAGTATTTT.

Many counts were recorded for this clonotype. The chain links TRBV15 to TRBJ2-1; 7 nucleotides match TRBD1. J was trimmed by 4 bases and V by 0 bases; bases with no gene match: 9. There are 17 residues in the CDR3. Per germline, CDR1 LNHNV and CDR2 YYDKDF (reference sequence). CDR3 amino acids: CATSREVGQVPYNEQFF. In nucleotides, the CDR3 is TGTGCCACCAGCAGAGAAGTAGGACAGGTACCATACAATGAGCAGTTCTTC.

This clonotype appeared many times. An end of the junction differs from the germline gene, which may be a read error. This rearrangement joins TRBV15 to TRBJ2-5; no reliable D call. The CDR3 consists of 12 residues. In germline, CDR1 is LNHNV, CDR2 YYDKDF (reference sequence). This CDR3 reads CATSRDQATQYF. The CDR3 bases are TGTGCCACCAGCAGAGATCAAGCGACCCAGTACTTC.

This clonotype appeared many times. The chain couples TRBV29-1 to TRBJ2-3; 7 bases match TRBD1. The CDR3 spans 14 residues. Per the germline V gene, CDR1 is SQVTM and CDR2 is ANQGSEA. V lost 3 bases, J lost 5 bases, and 8 bases stayed unmatched. The CDR3 region is CSVDDKGARDTQYF. CDR3 DNA sequence: TGCAGCGTTGACGACAAGGGGGCAAGAGATACGCAGTATTTT.

This clonotype has at least ten counts. The chain couples TRBV7-2 to TRBJ1-2; a weak D match, TRBD1 (5 bases). V lost 4 bases, J lost 5 bases, and 11 bases lay in between. Per germline, CDR1 SGHTA and CDR2 FQGNSA. The CDR3 covers 13 residues. The CDR3, as DNA: TGTGCCAGCAGCTCGAACAGGCAATATGGCTACACCTTC. Translated: CASSSNRQYGYTF.

This clonotype was detected many times. The rearrangement links TRBV19 to TRBJ1-5; 7 bases agree with TRBD1. There are 15 residues in the CDR3. The germline gives CDR1 LNHDA, CDR2 SQIVND (reference sequence). V was pared by 5 bases and J by 6 bases, with 10 bases of the junction left unmatched. CDR3 nucleotide sequence: TGTGCCAGTAGTTCGACAGGGTGGGGGGGTCAGCCCCAGCATTTT. It is translated as CASSSTGWGGQPQHF.

The chain couples TRBV2 to TRBJ2-7; 7 bases match TRBD1. The V and J ends lost 8 bases and 2 bases, in that order; junction bases with no gene match: 15. CDR3 length: 16 amino acids. The germline CDR1 and CDR2 sequences are SNHLY and FYNNEI. CDR3 region: CASGVALRGLAYEQYF. The CDR3 DNA reads TGTGCCAGCGGGGTCGCCCTCAGGGGGTTAGCCTACGAGCAGTACTTC.

A note on this clonotype: At one of its ends the junction is not consistent with the germline gene, which may arise from a read error. This chain uses TRBV15 with TRBJ2-5, with TRBD1 as a possible D gene (7 bases). The CDR3 covers 13 residues. Per the germline V gene, CDR1 is LNHNV and CDR2 is YYDKDF (reference sequence). In DNA form, the CDR3 reads TGTGCCACCGGCAGGGGGGCTTTGGGGACCCAGTACTTC. Its translation: CATGRGALGTQYF.

The chain combines TRBV29-1 with TRBJ2-1, with D perhaps given as TRBD1 or TRBD2 (5 bases each). CDR1 is SQVTM, CDR2 ANQGSEA, per germline. This CDR3 has 12 amino acids. Trimming shortened V by 1 base and J by 15 bases, and 16 bases separated the two germline ends. In nucleotides, the CDR3 is TGCAGCGTTGAAGGCGTCGGCCTTGGGGGGTTCTTC. Its translation: CSVEGVGLGGFF.

This clonotype was detected many times. This sequence joins TRBV6-4 and TRBJ1-2; no firm D call. The CDR3 is 12 residues long. CDR1 is MRHNA and CDR2 is SNTAGT in the germline V gene. V gave up 0 bases and J gave up 5 bases, with 4 bases separating them. The CDR3 loop reads CASSDSGYGYTF. CDR3 bases: TGTGCCAGCAGTGACTCGGGGTATGGCTACACCTTC.

This clonotype was recorded at least ten times. The rearrangement uses TRBV5-1 and TRBJ1-1, with a tentative D call TRBD1 (6 bases). V shed 6 bases and J shed 6 bases, with 18 bases lying between them. In germline, CDR1 is SGHRS, CDR2 YFSETQ. The CDR3 contains 14 residues. The CDR3: CASKLGAGEAEAFF. The CDR3 DNA reads TGCGCCAGCAAATTGGGGGCGGGGGAGGCTGAAGCTTTCTTT.

This clonotype was detected many times. The rearrangement joins TRBV6-1 to TRBJ2-7; D is unclear. The germline V gene encodes CDR1 MNHNS and CDR2 SASEGT. The CDR3 sequence is 15 residues long. Trimming removed 1 base from V and 0 bases from J, with 10 bases in between. The CDR3 coding sequence is TGTGCCAGCAGTGAAGTGGCAGGTCGCTCCTACGAGCAGTACTTC. Translating gives CASSEVAGRSYEQYF.

Notes on this clonotype: Mismatch with germline at one junction end may stem from a read error. The gene calls are TRBV25-1 and TRBJ2-2; 11 bases are shared with TRBD1. The CDR3 is 20 amino acids. CDR1 MGHDK and CDR2 SYGVNS come from the germline V gene. This CDR3 is CASSELAPGGTGGSTGELSF. The CDR3 nucleotides are TGTGCCAGCAGTGAGTTGGCCCCGGGAGGGACAGGGGGGAGCACCGGGGAGCTGTCTTTT.

The V gene is TRBV24-1, the J gene TRBJ1-1, with TRBD1 matching over 7 bases. With V trimmed by 8 bases and J by 4 bases, 0 bases remained unmatched. The length of the CDR3 is 11 residues. Germline assignment: CDR1 KGHDR and CDR2 SFDVKD. The CDR3 nucleotides are TGTGCCACCACAGGGGGCACTGAAGCTTTCTTT. Its protein is CATTGGTEAFF.

The chain employs TRBV2 and TRBJ2-1, with TRBD2 matching over 7 bases. Germline V lookup: CDR1 SNHLY, CDR2 FYNNEI. The CDR3 covers 13 residues. The J segment lost 7 bases and the V segment lost 8 bases, leaving 8 bases of the junction unmatched. For the CDR3, the DNA is TGTGCCAGCTCCTGGGATAGCGGGAATGAGCAGTTCTTC. It encodes CASSWDSGNEQFF. Full variable domain (outside the CDR3, taken from reference TRBV2 and TRBJ2-1): EPEVTQTPSHQVTQMGQEVILRCVPISNHLYFYWYRQILGQKVEFLVSFYNNEISEKSEIFDDQFSVERPDGSNFTLKIRSTKLEDSAMYFCASSWDSGNEQFFGPGTRLTVL.

This clonotype was picked up a small number of times. The V call is TRBV14, the J call TRBJ2-1; no definite D call. Trimming left V 3 bases short and J 0 bases short, with 3 bases between. Germline CDR1 reads SGHDN; CDR2 reads FVKESK. CDR3 length: 13 amino acids. CDR3 coding DNA: TGTGCCAGCAGCCATGACTCCTACAATGAGCAGTTCTTC. Translating gives CASSHDSYNEQFF.

V usage is TRBV2 and J usage is TRBJ2-7; D not certain. The CDR3 totals 14 residues. The V gene's germline CDR1 is SNHLY and CDR2 FYNNEI. Trimming removed 0 bases at V and 6 bases at J, with 12 bases between. As DNA, the CDR3 is TGTGCCAGCAGTGAAGCGCGCGGCCCCTTCGAGCAGTACTTC. It translates to CASSEARGPFEQYF.

As DNA, the CDR3 is TGTGCCAGCAGCCCTAGAAAACTGGACAGGGCGGTCGATTCACCCCTCCACTTT. As protein: CASSPRKLDRAVDSPLHF. The chain employs TRBV4-2 and TRBJ1-6; TRBD1 matches at 8 bases. CDR3 size: 18 residues. The ends lost 4 bases at V and 8 bases at J; junction bases unmatched: 16. CDR1 is LGHNA, CDR2 YNFKEQ, per germline.

In this sample, this clonotype turned up many times. The chain couples TRBV6-1 to TRBJ1-6; 9 bases fit TRBD1. Germline V gene data show CDR1 as MNHNS and CDR2 as SASEGT. Trimming cost V 7 bases and J 7 bases; bases outside gene matches: 8. The CDR3 sequence is 15 residues long. CDR3: CASISAGQGNSPLHF. CDR3 coding DNA: TGTGCCAGCATAAGCGCGGGACAGGGAAATTCACCCCTCCACTTT.

This clonotype was seen repeatedly, ten times or more. The rearrangement joins TRBV15 to TRBJ1-1; D unclear. Germline assignment: CDR1 LNHNV and CDR2 YYDKDF (reference sequence). The V end lost 3 bases, the J end lost 5 bases, and 13 bases lay between the germline ends. The length of the CDR3 is 14 residues. In DNA form, the CDR3 reads TGTGCCACCAGCAGTGGAGCGGGAAGGACTGAAGCTTTCTTT. Amino acid sequence: CATSSGAGRTEAFF.

V and J are TRBV7-3 and TRBJ1-1; a weak D match, TRBD1 (6 bases). The V gene lost 5 bases and the J gene lost 1 base, with 14 bases spanning the gap. In germline, CDR1 is SGHTA, CDR2 FQGTGA. The CDR3 runs to 15 residues. The CDR3 nucleotides read TGTGCCAGCAGCCCTGGACAGACACGGAACACTGAAGCTTTCTTT. This encodes CASSPGQTRNTEAFF. The whole variable domain, remainder taken from reference TRBV7-3 and TRBJ1-1, is GAGVSQTPSNKVTEKGKYVELRCDPISGHTALYWYRQSLGQGPEFLIYFQGTGAADDSGLPNDRFFAVRPEGSVSTLKIQRTERGDSAVYLCASSPGQTRNTEAFFGQGTRLTVV.

The rearrangement uses TRBV19 and TRBJ2-7; 7 nucleotides agree with TRBD1. CDR1 and CDR2 from the germline V gene are LNHDA and SQIVND (reference sequence). Trimming cost V 5 bases and J 0 bases; bases outside gene matches: 13. The CDR3 has 17 amino acids. Here the CDR3 reads CASSSPGTATYSYEQYF. The CDR3 nucleotides are TGTGCCAGTAGTTCTCCCGGGACAGCAACCTACTCCTACGAGCAGTACTTC.